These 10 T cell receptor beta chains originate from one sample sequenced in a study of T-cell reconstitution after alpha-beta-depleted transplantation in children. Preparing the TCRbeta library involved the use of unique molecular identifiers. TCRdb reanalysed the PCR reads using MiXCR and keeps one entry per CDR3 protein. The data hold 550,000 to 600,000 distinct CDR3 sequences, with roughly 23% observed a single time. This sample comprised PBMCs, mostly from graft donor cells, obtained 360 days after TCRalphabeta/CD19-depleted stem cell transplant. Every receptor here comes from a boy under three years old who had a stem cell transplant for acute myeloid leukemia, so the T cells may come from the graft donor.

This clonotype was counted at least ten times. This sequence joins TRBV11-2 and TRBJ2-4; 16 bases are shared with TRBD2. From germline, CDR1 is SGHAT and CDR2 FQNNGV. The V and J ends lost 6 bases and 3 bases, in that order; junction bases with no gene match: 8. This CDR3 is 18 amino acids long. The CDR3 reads CASRPGLAGGQGKNIQYF. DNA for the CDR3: TGTGCCAGCAGACCGGGACTAGCGGGGGGGCAGGGCAAAAACATTCAGTACTTC.

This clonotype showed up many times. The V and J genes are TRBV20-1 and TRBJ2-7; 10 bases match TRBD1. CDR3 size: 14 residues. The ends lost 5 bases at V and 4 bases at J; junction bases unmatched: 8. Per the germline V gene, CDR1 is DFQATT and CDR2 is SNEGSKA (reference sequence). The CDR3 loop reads CSASRDRGNYEQYV. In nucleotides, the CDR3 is TGCAGTGCTTCCCGGGACAGGGGAAATTACGAGCAGTACGTC.

The CDR3 region has the DNA TGTGCCAGCAGCACTAGCGGGGGGGCCAATGAGCAGTTCTTC. Protein product: CASSTSGGANEQFF. The V gene is TRBV12-3 or TRBV12-4, the J gene TRBJ2-1, with TRBD2 identical over 13 bases. The CDR3 has 14 residues. V trimming: 6 bases; J trimming: 6 bases; junction bases outside the gene matches: 2.

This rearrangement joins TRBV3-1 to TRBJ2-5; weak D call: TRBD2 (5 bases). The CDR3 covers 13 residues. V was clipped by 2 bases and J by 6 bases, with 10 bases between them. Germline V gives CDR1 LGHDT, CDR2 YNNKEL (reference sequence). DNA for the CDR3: TGTGCCAGCAGCCAACTAGCTGTGAAGACCCAGTACTTC. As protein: CASSQLAVKTQYF.

As DNA, the CDR3 is TGCAGCGCCGGGACTAGCGGGGGACCTCGGTACGAGCAGTACTTC. This translates into CSAGTSGGPRYEQYF. The rearrangement joins TRBV29-1 to TRBJ2-7; TRBD2 aligns across 14 bases. The CDR3 has 15 amino acids. Per germline, CDR1 SQVTM and CDR2 ANQGSEA. V lost 7 bases, J lost 4 bases, and 9 bases stayed unmatched.

The CDR3 DNA sequence: TGTGCCATCAGCCTAGCGGGAGGGGAGCAGTTCTTC. Its protein product is CAISLAGGEQFF. J is TRBJ2-1 and V is TRBV10-3; the match to TRBD2 covers 12 bases. V lost 6 bases and J lost 10; bases outside the gene matches: 1. The CDR3 contains 12 residues. The V gene's germline CDR1 is ENHRY and CDR2 SYGVKD.

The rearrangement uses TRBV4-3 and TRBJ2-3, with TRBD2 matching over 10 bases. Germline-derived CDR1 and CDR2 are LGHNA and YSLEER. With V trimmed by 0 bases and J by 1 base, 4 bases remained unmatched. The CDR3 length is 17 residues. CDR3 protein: CASSQDSGLAGTDTQYF. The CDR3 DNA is TGCGCCAGCAGCCAAGATAGCGGACTAGCGGGCACAGATACGCAGTATTTT.

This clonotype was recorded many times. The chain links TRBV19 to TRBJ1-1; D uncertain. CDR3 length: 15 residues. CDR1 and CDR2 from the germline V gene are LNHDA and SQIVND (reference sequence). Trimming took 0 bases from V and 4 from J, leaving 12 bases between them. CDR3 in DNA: TGTGCCAGTAGTATAGATCAAGATAGCCGCACTGAAGCTTTCTTT. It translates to CASSIDQDSRTEAFF.

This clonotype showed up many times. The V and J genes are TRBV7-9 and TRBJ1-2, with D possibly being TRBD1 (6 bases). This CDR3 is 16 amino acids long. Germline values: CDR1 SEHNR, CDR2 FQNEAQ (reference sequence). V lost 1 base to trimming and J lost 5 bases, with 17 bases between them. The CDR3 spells CASSLEGEVALYGYTF. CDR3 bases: TGTGCCAGCAGCTTAGAGGGGGAAGTTGCGTTGTATGGCTACACCTTC.

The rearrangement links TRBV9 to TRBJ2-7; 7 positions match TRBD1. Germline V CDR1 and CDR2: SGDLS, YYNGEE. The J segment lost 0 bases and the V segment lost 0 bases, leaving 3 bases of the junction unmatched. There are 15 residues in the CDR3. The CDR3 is CASSVAPGGSYEQYF. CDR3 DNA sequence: TGTGCCAGCAGCGTAGCCCCAGGGGGCTCCTACGAGCAGTACTTC.